Presented here are 26 T cell receptor beta chains from one specimen sequenced in a study of blood T cell repertoires in COVID-19. Profiling relied on immunoSEQ multiplex PCR, and the TCRdb table lists in-frame clones only, not all of them. Of fewer than 250,000 clones detected, around nine tenths appear once; the ten largest clones hold 3% to 4%. Material: PBMCs or T cells enriched from blood (not recorded which). These receptors all stem from a woman aged 25 to 45 who had been exposed to COVID-19.

J is TRBJ2-3 and V is TRBV4-1, with 7 bases matching TRBD2. The germline V gene encodes CDR1 MGHRA and CDR2 YSYEKL. The junction had 4 bases not matched to a gene; V was cut back by 0 bases and J by 4 bases. The CDR3 is 15 amino acids. In nucleotides, the CDR3 is TGCGCCAGCAGCCAAGAGACGGGAGGTGCAGATACGCAGTATTTT. Residues: CASSQETGGADTQYF.

The V gene is TRBV7-3, the J gene TRBJ2-1; D call uncertain. The CDR3 has 14 residues. Trimming cost V 4 bases and J 6 bases, with 13 bases left between them. Germline lookup yields CDR1 SGHTA and CDR2 FQGTGA. CDR3 DNA sequence: TGTGCCAGCAGCTCCGGCCTAGGTGGCAATGAGCAGTTCTTC. Residues: CASSSGLGGNEQFF.

This chain connects TRBV6-5 to TRBJ2-3; D might be TRBD2 (6 bases). The V gene lost 6 bases and the J gene lost 1 base, with 14 bases spanning the gap. The V gene's germline CDR1 is MNHEY and CDR2 SVGAGI. There are 15 residues in the CDR3. This chain's CDR3 is CASSNWWEGTDTQYF. In DNA form, the CDR3 reads TGTGCCAGCAGCAACTGGTGGGAGGGCACAGATACGCAGTATTTT.

The chain recombines TRBV2 with TRBJ1-2, with D maybe TRBD1 (5 bases). CDR1 is SNHLY and CDR2 is FYNNEI in the germline V gene. V lost 5 bases and J 2 bases, leaving 12 bases between the germline ends. The length of the CDR3 is 14 residues. CDR3: CASSPAGHNYGYTF. In DNA form, the CDR3 reads TGTGCCAGCAGTCCAGCAGGACACAACTATGGCTACACCTTC.

The V call is TRBV5-4, the J call TRBJ2-7; possible D gene TRBD1, 6 bases. V was pared by 3 bases and J by 3 bases, with 10 bases between. CDR3 length: 13 residues. The germline gives CDR1 SGHNT, CDR2 YYREEE (reference sequence). CDR3 DNA sequence: TGTGCCAGCAGCTCGGCAGGGGACTACGAGCAGTACTTC. It yields the protein CASSSAGDYEQYF.

J is TRBJ2-1 and V is TRBV15, with D possibly matching TRBD2 (5 bases). Germline CDR1 is LNHNV and CDR2 is YYDKDF (reference sequence). The V end lost 0 bases, the J end lost 0 bases, and 6 bases lay between the germline ends. The CDR3 totals 15 residues. CDR3 DNA: TGTGCCACCAGCAGAGACGGGGTCTCCTACAATGAGCAGTTCTTC. Its translation is CATSRDGVSYNEQFF.

The chain carries TRBV5-1 and TRBJ1-6, with D unclear. The CDR3 loop spans 15 amino acids. Trimming took 4 bases from V and 3 from J, leaving 11 bases between them. Germline CDR1 is SGHRS and CDR2 is YFSETQ. CDR3 bases: TGCGCCAGCAGCCGCCGGGAAGGCTATAATTCACCCCTCCACTTT. Translation gives CASSRREGYNSPLHF.

This chain connects TRBV7-9 to TRBJ2-7; the D gene is possibly TRBD2 (6 bases). Trimming took 4 bases from V and 1 from J, leaving 8 bases between them. Germline lookup yields CDR1 SEHNR and CDR2 FQNEAQ (reference sequence). The CDR3 loop spans 13 amino acids. CDR3 nucleotides: TGTGCCAGCAGCTGGAGGGGTTCCTACGAGCAGTACTTC. Translation: CASSWRGSYEQYF.

The chain joins TRBV4-1 to TRBJ2-3; the match to TRBD2 covers 8 bases. Germline lookup yields CDR1 MGHRA and CDR2 YSYEKL. J lost 2 bases, V lost 2 bases, and 3 bases had no gene match. The CDR3 length is 15 residues. The CDR3: CASSQRLANTDTQYF. CDR3 sequence (DNA): TGCGCCAGCAGCCAACGACTAGCGAACACAGATACGCAGTATTTT.

This chain uses TRBV29-1 with TRBJ2-3; 8 bases fit TRBD2. Per germline, CDR1 SQVTM and CDR2 ANQGSEA. There are 15 residues in the CDR3. The trim removed 0 bases at V and 4 bases at J, leaving 6 bases unmatched. The CDR3 loop reads CSVEERLAGSDTQYF. The CDR3 DNA follows: TGCAGCGTTGAAGAGAGGCTAGCGGGCTCAGATACGCAGTATTTT.

V and J are TRBV13 and TRBJ2-7; D perhaps matches TRBD2 (6 bases). V dropped 5 bases and J dropped 4 bases, with 15 bases sitting between them. Germline V CDR1 and CDR2: PRHDT, FYEKMQ (reference sequence). The CDR3 is 14 residues long. CDR3 coding DNA: TGTGCCAGCAGCCCCAGACTAGGACCTTACGAGCAGTACTTC. It specifies CASSPRLGPYEQYF.

The CDR3 sequence is CASSGGTGGPYEQYF. The CDR3 nucleotides read TGCGCCAGCAGCGGGGGGACAGGGGGACCCTACGAGCAGTACTTC. This chain uses TRBV5-1 with TRBJ2-7; the match to TRBD1 covers 11 bases. The V gene's germline CDR1 is SGHRS and CDR2 YFSETQ. V was clipped by 4 bases and J by 2 bases; unmatched bases: 5. This CDR3 has 15 residues.

The genes are TRBV28 and TRBJ1-5; 7 nucleotides line up with TRBD1. The CDR3 is made up of 14 amino acids. V lost 6 bases and J lost 5; bases outside the gene matches: 7. Looked up from germline, CDR1 is MDHEN and CDR2 is SYDVKM. This CDR3 reads CASSPYRGDQPQHF. CDR3 nucleotide sequence: TGTGCCAGCAGCCCCTACAGGGGCGATCAGCCCCAGCATTTT.

This clone has just one count. The chain employs TRBV4-2 and TRBJ1-5, with 7 bases that match TRBD1. Germline trimming cut 2 bases from V and 3 bases from J; bases unmatched to any gene: 7. CDR3 length: 16 amino acids. The V gene's germline CDR1 is LGHNA and CDR2 YNFKEQ. The CDR3 region has the DNA TGTGCCAGCAGCCAATCAATGGGACAGATCAATCAGCCCCAGCATTTT. Translation: CASSQSMGQINQPQHF.

CDR3 region: CASSLGLAGSTDTQYF. The CDR3 bases are TGCGCCAGCAGCTTGGGGCTAGCGGGAAGCACAGATACGCAGTATTTT. J is TRBJ2-3 and V is TRBV5-1, with TRBD2 matching 9 bases. CDR3 length: 16 amino acids. Germline V gene sequence: CDR1 SGHRS, CDR2 YFSETQ. The junction had 2 bases not matched to a gene; V was cut back by 0 bases and J by 0 bases.

The V and J genes are TRBV5-6 and TRBJ2-5; 10 bases align to TRBD2. This CDR3 is built from 15 residues. Germline CDR1 is SGHDT and CDR2 is YYEEEE. With V trimmed by 5 bases and J by 4 bases, 8 bases remained unmatched. The CDR3 sequence: CASRRAGGVRETQYF. DNA of the CDR3: TGTGCCAGCAGACGAGCGGGAGGGGTCCGAGAGACCCAGTACTTC.

The chain carries TRBV29-1 and TRBJ2-3; 8 nucleotides line up with TRBD2. Looked up from germline, CDR1 is SQVTM and CDR2 is ANQGSEA. V was clipped by 6 bases and J by 4 bases; unmatched bases: 9. The length of the CDR3 is 14 residues. CDR3 in amino acids: CSVPIREGPDTQYF. CDR3 sequence (DNA): TGCAGCGTGCCCATACGGGAGGGCCCAGATACGCAGTATTTT.

The chain carries TRBV7-9 and TRBJ1-3, with D possibly being TRBD1 (6 bases). Germline lookup yields CDR1 SEHNR and CDR2 FQNEAQ (reference sequence). CDR3 length: 19 amino acids. V lost 4 bases and J 0 bases, leaving 22 bases between the germline ends. The CDR3 sequence: CASSSSIIRGQFSGNTIYF. The CDR3 DNA follows: TGTGCCAGCAGCTCCTCCATAATAAGAGGACAGTTCTCTGGAAACACCATATATTTT.

This sequence joins TRBV12-3 or TRBV12-4 and TRBJ2-3, with 8 nucleotides matching TRBD2. The CDR3 length is 12 residues. V lost 7 bases to trimming and J lost 10 bases; unmatched junction nucleotides: 7. CDR3 amino acids: CASTFAGGPQYF. CDR3 nucleotides: TGTGCCAGCACCTTCGCGGGAGGCCCGCAGTATTTT.

The chain carries TRBV4-1 and TRBJ2-1, with D hard to call. V lost 1 base, J lost 0 bases, and 7 bases lay in between. CDR3 length equals 15 residues. The germline CDR1 and CDR2 sequences are MGHRA and YSYEKL. CDR3 amino acids: CASSQGVSSYNEQFF. CDR3 sequence (DNA): TGCGCCAGCAGCCAAGGTGTGAGCTCCTACAATGAGCAGTTCTTC.

V and J are TRBV25-1 and TRBJ2-5, with TRBD2 matching over 7 bases. V dropped 1 base and J dropped 3; count of bases not matched to a gene: 5. The CDR3 sequence is 15 residues long. From germline, CDR1 is MGHDK and CDR2 SYGVNS. This chain's CDR3 is CASSEWVGGKETQYF. In nucleotides, the CDR3 is TGTGCCAGCAGTGAATGGGTCGGGGGGAAAGAGACCCAGTACTTC.

The chain employs TRBV5-5 and TRBJ2-1, with 8 bases identical to TRBD1. The CDR3 length is 15 residues. The V and J ends lost 3 bases and 4 bases, in that order; junction bases with no gene match: 6. The germline V gene encodes CDR1 SGHKS and CDR2 YYEKEE (reference sequence). In DNA, the CDR3 is TGTGCCAGCAGCTCCGGGACAGGAGTATACAATGAGCAGTTCTTC. Translating it yields CASSSGTGVYNEQFF.

The chain joins TRBV7-9 to TRBJ1-1; the match to TRBD1 covers 9 bases. V was pared by 1 base and J by 1 base, with 1 base of the junction left unmatched. The germline gives CDR1 SEHNR, CDR2 FQNEAQ (reference sequence). The CDR3 is made up of 15 amino acids. The CDR3 is CASSLEGQGNTEAFF. The DNA for the CDR3 is TGTGCCAGCAGCTTAGAGGGACAGGGGAACACTGAAGCTTTCTTT.

V gene TRBV4-2 combines with J gene TRBJ2-1, with 7 positions matching TRBD2. The ends lost 4 bases at V and 5 bases at J; junction bases unmatched: 8. Looked up from germline, CDR1 is LGHNA and CDR2 is YNFKEQ. The CDR3 is made up of 15 amino acids. CDR3 nucleotide sequence: TGTGCCAGCAGCCGCCTGACTAGCCCAAACAATGAGCAGTTCTTC. As protein: CASSRLTSPNNEQFF.

The CDR3: CAISESQGATNEKLFF. The DNA for the CDR3 is TGTGCCATCAGTGAGTCTCAGGGTGCAACTAATGAAAAACTGTTTTTT. The chain recombines TRBV10-3 with TRBJ1-4; a weak D match, TRBD1 (5 bases). The V gene lost 0 bases and the J gene lost 0 bases, with 8 bases spanning the gap. Per germline, CDR1 ENHRY and CDR2 SYGVKD. The CDR3 is made up of 16 amino acids.

J is TRBJ2-1 and V is TRBV5-4; D perhaps matches TRBD1 (7 bases). In germline, CDR1 is SGHNT, CDR2 YYREEE (reference sequence). The V and J ends lost 2 bases and 3 bases respectively, with 12 bases between them. This CDR3 is built from 15 residues. The CDR3 region has the DNA TGTGCCAGCAGCTTCGGGCAGGGGGGCTACAATGAGCAGTTCTTC. This codes for CASSFGQGGYNEQFF.